This TCR beta chain was identified in a study of neoadjuvant anti-PD-1 for oral cavity cancer. On the study more broadly: Around day 43, patients without progression received a fourth nivolumab dose before surgery. Study-level results: Pretreatment Treg/Th17 ratio correlated inversely with post-treatment tumor clonality.

Data came from immunoSEQ multiplex PCR; TCRdb stores just in-frame clones and leaves some out. The table includes nearly 8,000 clones, less than 75% detected once. The V end lost 2 bases, the J end lost 5 bases, and 3 bases lay between the germline ends. CDR1 ENHRY and CDR2 SYGVKD come from the germline V gene. The CDR3 spans 11 residues. About this clone: Its antigen is currently unknown.

Stated time point: after neoadjuvant nivolumab, at surgical resection. The sequencing here drew on PBMCs, taken after nivolumab (anti-PD-1) treatment. The rearrangement joins TRBV10-3 to TRBJ2-5; D is unresolved. The receptor was isolated from a person between 35 and 79 years old with oral cavity squamous cell carcinoma. The CDR3 loop is CAISEEETQYF. CDR3 DNA: TGTGCCATCAGTGAGGAGGAGACCCAGTACTTC.